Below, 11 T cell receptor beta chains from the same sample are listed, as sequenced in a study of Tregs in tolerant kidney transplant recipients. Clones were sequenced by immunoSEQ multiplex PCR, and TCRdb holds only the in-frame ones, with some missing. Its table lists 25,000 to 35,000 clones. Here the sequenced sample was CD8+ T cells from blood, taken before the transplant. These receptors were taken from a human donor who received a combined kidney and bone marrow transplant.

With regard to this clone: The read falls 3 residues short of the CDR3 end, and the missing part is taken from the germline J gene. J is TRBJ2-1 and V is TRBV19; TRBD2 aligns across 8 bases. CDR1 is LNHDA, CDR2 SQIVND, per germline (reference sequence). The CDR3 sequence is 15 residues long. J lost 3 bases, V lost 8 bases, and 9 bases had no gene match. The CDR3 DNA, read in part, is TGTGCCAGTCGTGAGCGGGAGTCTTTCTACAATGAG. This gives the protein CASRERESFYNE. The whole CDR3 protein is CASRERESFYNEQFF.

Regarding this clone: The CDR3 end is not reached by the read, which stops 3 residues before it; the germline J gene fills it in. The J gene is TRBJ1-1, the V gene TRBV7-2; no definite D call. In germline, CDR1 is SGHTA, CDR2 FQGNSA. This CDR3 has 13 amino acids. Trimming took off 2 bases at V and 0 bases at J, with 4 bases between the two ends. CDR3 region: CASSLWLNTEAFF. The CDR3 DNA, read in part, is TGTGCCAGCAGCTTATGGCTGAACACTGAA.

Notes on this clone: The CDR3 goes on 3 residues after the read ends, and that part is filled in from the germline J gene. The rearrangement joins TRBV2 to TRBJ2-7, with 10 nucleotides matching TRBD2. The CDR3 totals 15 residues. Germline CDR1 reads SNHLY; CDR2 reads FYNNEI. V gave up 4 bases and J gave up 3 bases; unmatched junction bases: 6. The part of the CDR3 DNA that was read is TGTGCCAGCAGTGTAGTAACTAGCGGGGACTACGAG. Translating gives CASSVVTSGDYE. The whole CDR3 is CASSVVTSGDYEQYF. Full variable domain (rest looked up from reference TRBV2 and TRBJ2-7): EPEVTQTPSHQVTQMGQEVILRCVPISNHLYFYWYRQILGQKVEFLVSFYNNEISEKSEIFDDQFSVERPDGSNFTLKIRSTKLEDSAMYFCASSVVTSGDYEQYFGPGTRLTVT.

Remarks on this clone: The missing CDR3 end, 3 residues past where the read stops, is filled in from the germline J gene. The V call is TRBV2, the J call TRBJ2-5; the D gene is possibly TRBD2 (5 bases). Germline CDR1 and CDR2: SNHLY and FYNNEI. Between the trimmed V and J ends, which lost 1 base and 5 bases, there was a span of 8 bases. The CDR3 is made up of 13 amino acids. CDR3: CASSEGPGETQYF. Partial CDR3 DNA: TGTGCCAGCAGTGAAGGACCGGGGGAGACC.

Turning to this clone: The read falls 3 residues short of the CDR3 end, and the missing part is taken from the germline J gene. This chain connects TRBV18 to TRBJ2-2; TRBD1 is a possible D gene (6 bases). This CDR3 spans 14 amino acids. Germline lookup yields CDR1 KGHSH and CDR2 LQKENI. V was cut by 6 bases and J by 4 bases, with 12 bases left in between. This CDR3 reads CASSKLGGTGELFF. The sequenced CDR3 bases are TGTGCCAGCTCGAAGCTAGGGGGCACCGGGGAG.

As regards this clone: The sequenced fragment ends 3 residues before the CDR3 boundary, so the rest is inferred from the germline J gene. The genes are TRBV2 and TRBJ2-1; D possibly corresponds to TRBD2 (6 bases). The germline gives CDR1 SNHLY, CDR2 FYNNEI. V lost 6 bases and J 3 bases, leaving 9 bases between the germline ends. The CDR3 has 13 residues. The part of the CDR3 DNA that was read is TGTGCCAGCAGCATCGGGGGCTACAATGAG. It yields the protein CASSIGGYNE. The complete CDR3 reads CASSIGGYNEQFF.

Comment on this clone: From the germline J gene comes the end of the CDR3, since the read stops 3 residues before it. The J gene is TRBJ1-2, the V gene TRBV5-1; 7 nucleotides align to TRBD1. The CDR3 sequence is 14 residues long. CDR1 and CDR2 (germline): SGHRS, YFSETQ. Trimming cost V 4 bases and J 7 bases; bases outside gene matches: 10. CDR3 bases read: TGCGCCAGCAGCGTAACAGGGGAAAGGGGTGGC. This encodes CASSVTGERGG. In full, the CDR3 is CASSVTGERGGYTF.

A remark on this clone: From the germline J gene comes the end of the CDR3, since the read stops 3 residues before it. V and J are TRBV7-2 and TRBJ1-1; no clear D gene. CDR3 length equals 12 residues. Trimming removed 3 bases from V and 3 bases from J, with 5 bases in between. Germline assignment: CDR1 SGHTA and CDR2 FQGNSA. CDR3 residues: CASSFGDTEAFF. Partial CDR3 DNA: TGTGCCAGCAGCTTCGGGGACACTGAA.

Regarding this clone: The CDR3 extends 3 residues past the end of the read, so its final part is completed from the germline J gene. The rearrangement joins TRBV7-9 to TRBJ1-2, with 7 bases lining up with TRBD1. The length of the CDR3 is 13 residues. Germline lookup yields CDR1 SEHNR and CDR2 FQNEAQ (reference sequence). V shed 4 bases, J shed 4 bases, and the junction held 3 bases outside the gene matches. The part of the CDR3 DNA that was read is TGTGCCAGCAGCTCGGGACAGACCTATGGC. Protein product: CASSSGQTYG. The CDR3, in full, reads CASSSGQTYGYTF.

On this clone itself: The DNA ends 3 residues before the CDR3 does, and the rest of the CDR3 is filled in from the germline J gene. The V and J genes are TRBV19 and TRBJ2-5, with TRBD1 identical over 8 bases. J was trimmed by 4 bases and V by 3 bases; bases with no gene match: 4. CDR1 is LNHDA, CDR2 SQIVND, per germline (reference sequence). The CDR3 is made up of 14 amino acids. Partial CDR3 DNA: TGTGCCAGTAGTATTCAGGGGGCGGGAGAGACC. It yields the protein CASSIQGAGET. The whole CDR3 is CASSIQGAGETQYF.

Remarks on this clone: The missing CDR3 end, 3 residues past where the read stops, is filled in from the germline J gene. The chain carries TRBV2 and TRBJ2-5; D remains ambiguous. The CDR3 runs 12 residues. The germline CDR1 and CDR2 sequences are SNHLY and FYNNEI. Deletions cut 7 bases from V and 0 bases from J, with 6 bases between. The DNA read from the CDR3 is TGTGCCAGCAAACGGTACCAAGAGACC. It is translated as CASKRYQET. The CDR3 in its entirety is CASKRYQETQYF.